This T cell receptor (beta chain) was found in a study of cytomegalovirus exposure and HLA in healthy donors. As for this clone: The antigen is unknown.

The CDR3 totals 16 residues. V shed 3 bases, J shed 0 bases, and the junction held 8 bases outside the gene matches. CDR1 and CDR2 (germline): SGHNT, YYREEE (reference sequence). Whole-study findings and limits: The study put 150 to 200 TCR beta chains on its list as cytomegalovirus-associated. Most sequenced TCRs were rare (though some public TCRs occurred in many donors).

Libraries were prepared by immunoSEQ multiplex PCR; TCRdb keeps only in-frame clonotypes and omits some of them. The top ten clones hold approximately 3.1% of a sample with over 200,000 clones, 90% of them seen once. The rearrangement uses TRBV5-4 and TRBJ2-7; 8 nucleotides agree with TRBD1. The receptor was derived from a woman aged 25 to 39 in good health and CMV-seronegative. The sample taken for sequencing was PBMCs. The CDR3 protein is CASSSTPTGVSYEQYF. For the CDR3, the DNA is TGTGCCAGCAGCTCCACCCCGACAGGGGTCTCCTACGAGCAGTACTTC.